These 3 T cell receptor beta chains were all obtained from the same sample, sequenced in a study of blood T cell repertoires in COVID-19. Sequencing used immunoSEQ multiplex PCR; TCRdb keeps in-frame clones, though not all of them. Altogether a few hundred thousand clones are present, around nine tenths being singletons, with the ten largest covering about 10%. The sequenced sample was peripheral blood. Receptors originate from a man in his forties or fifties who had recovered from COVID-19.

The chain is built from TRBV15 and TRBJ2-7; TRBD1 matches at 8 bases. Germline CDR1 and CDR2: LNHNV and YYDKDF (reference sequence). J was trimmed by 5 bases and V by 4 bases; bases with no gene match: 10. The CDR3 is 15 residues long. CDR3 sequence reads: CATSKRDRGAHEQYF. Here the CDR3 DNA reads TGTGCCACCAGCAAACGAGACAGGGGAGCCCACGAGCAGTACTTC.

This clone was detected only once. This rearrangement joins TRBV7-9 to TRBJ2-7; 9 nucleotides match TRBD1. Germline CDR1 SEHNR, CDR2 FQNEAQ (reference sequence). V was clipped by 4 bases and J by 2 bases; unmatched bases: 6. This CDR3 comprises 15 residues. The chain's CDR3 is CASSWGQGLPYEQYF. The CDR3 nucleotides are TGTGCCAGCAGCTGGGGACAGGGCTTGCCCTACGAGCAGTACTTC.

This clone occurred once. The genes are TRBV7-2 and TRBJ2-2; TRBD1 matches 12 bases. The CDR3 loop spans 16 amino acids. Unmatched junction bases numbered 6, after V lost 2 bases and J lost 8 bases. In germline, CDR1 is SGHTA, CDR2 FQGNSA. CDR3 residues: CASSLLGQGAGGELFF. In DNA, the CDR3 is TGTGCCAGCAGCTTACTGGGACAGGGGGCTGGAGGGGAGCTGTTTTTT.